The next 18 T cell receptor beta chains were all read from a single sample in a study of response to subunit inactivated influenza vaccine. Each CDR3 protein is one row after TCRdb ran MiXCR on the RT-PCR reads. The sample yields fewer than 600,000 distinct CDR3 sequences, approximately 7.2% seen once. The source material was PBMCs from blood, sampled around 2 years after vaccination. The receptors stem from a man aged 50 to 69 who received an inactivated influenza vaccine.

This clonotype has at least ten counts. V and J are TRBV29-1 and TRBJ2-1; TRBD2 agrees at 7 bases. V trimming: 5 bases; J trimming: 8 bases; junction bases outside the gene matches: 6. CDR3 length: 12 residues. The germline CDR1 and CDR2 sequences are SQVTM and ANQGSEA. CDR3 region: CSVFAGVYEQFF. DNA for the CDR3: TGCAGCGTTTTCGCGGGAGTCTATGAGCAGTTCTTC.

The V gene is TRBV10-3, the J gene TRBJ2-3; D call uncertain. Germline assignment: CDR1 ENHRY and CDR2 SYGVKD. The CDR3 is 15 residues long. V was shortened by 3 bases and J by 0 bases, with 10 bases between the two germline ends. The CDR3 DNA is TGTGCCATCAGTGATAAGGGATCTAGCACAGATACGCAGTATTTT. It translates to CAISDKGSSTDTQYF.

This clonotype was picked up many times. The chain recombines TRBV7-2 with TRBJ2-1, with TRBD2 matching 10 bases. CDR1 and CDR2 (germline): SGHTA, FQGNSA. V shed 1 base, J shed 5 bases, and the junction held 2 bases outside the gene matches. The length of the CDR3 is 15 residues. The CDR3 region has the DNA TGTGCCAGCAGCTTAGAACTAGCGGGGCACAATGAGCAGTTCTTC. Translation gives CASSLELAGHNEQFF.

The V and J genes are TRBV5-1 and TRBJ2-7, with TRBD1 as a possible D gene (6 bases). The CDR3 is 14 amino acids. CDR1 is SGHRS and CDR2 is YFSETQ in the germline V gene. V lost 4 bases and J lost 0, with 11 bases in between. The CDR3 coding sequence is TGCGCCAGCAGCGATAGGGGGAGCTCCTACGAGCAGTACTTC. This sequence encodes CASSDRGSSYEQYF.

V gene TRBV5-1 combines with J gene TRBJ2-3, with 11 nucleotides matching TRBD2. The trim removed 0 bases at V and 4 bases at J, leaving 7 bases unmatched. The CDR3 has 17 residues. Germline CDR1 and CDR2: SGHRS and YFSETQ. The CDR3 DNA follows: TGCGCCAGCAGCTTGGCCGTGCTAGCGGGGGGCGCAGATACGCAGTATTTT. The encoded protein is CASSLAVLAGGADTQYF.

The rearrangement joins TRBV6-5 to TRBJ2-1; D gene ambiguous. The V gene's germline CDR1 is MNHEY and CDR2 SVGAGI. Trimming removed 2 bases from V and 3 bases from J, with 11 bases in between. The CDR3 is 15 residues long. CDR3 DNA sequence: TGTGCCAGCAGTTACGGAACAACCGGCTACAATGAGCAGTTCTTC. Residues: CASSYGTTGYNEQFF.

This clonotype was detected a few times. The gene calls are TRBV6-5 and TRBJ2-3; weak D call: TRBD1 (6 bases). Germline V CDR1 and CDR2: MNHEY, SVGAGI. Trimming took off 2 bases at V and 3 bases at J, with 15 bases between the two ends. CDR3 length: 16 amino acids. The CDR3 DNA is TGTGCCAGCAGTTACGGGTGGGGGCGGGTAACAGATACGCAGTATTTT. Translation gives CASSYGWGRVTDTQYF.

This clonotype was counted a few times. This chain joins TRBV6-2 or TRBV6-3 and TRBJ2-3; 11 nucleotides agree with TRBD2. This CDR3 is built from 16 residues. Germline V CDR1 and CDR2: MNHEY, SVGEGT. V lost 5 bases and J lost 2; bases outside the gene matches: 6. CDR3: CASSRGTSGFTDTQYF. In DNA, the CDR3 is TGTGCCAGCAGTAGAGGGACTAGCGGCTTCACAGATACGCAGTATTTT.

CDR3 sequence reads: CASSLDRALSYEQYF. CDR3 nucleotides: TGTGCCAGCAGCTTAGATCGGGCCCTGTCCTACGAGCAGTACTTC. V usage is TRBV11-2 and J usage is TRBJ2-7; no clear D gene. Trimming removed 0 bases from V and 1 base from J, with 10 bases in between. Germline-derived CDR1 and CDR2 are SGHAT and FQNNGV. This CDR3 is built from 15 residues. The full variable domain, completed using reference TRBV11-2 and TRBJ2-7, is EAGVAQSPRYKIIEKRQSVAFWCNPISGHATLYWYQQILGQGPKLLIQFQNNGVVDDSQLPKDRFSAERLKGVDSTLKIQPAKLEDSAVYLCASSLDRALSYEQYFGPGTRLTVT.

The rearrangement joins TRBV28 to TRBJ2-6; D is uncertain. Deletions cut 5 bases from V and 2 bases from J, with 13 bases between. This CDR3 spans 16 amino acids. Germline CDR1 is MDHEN and CDR2 is SYDVKM. This CDR3 is CASSNGVPTGANVLTF. The CDR3 region has the DNA TGTGCCAGCAGTAATGGGGTACCTACTGGGGCCAACGTCCTGACTTTC.

This clonotype was observed a few times. The chain links TRBV25-1 to TRBJ2-1; perhaps TRBD2 as D (5 bases). CDR3 size: 17 residues. Germline V CDR1 and CDR2: MGHDK, SYGVNS. Trimming removed 4 bases from V and 1 base from J, with 17 bases in between. CDR3 protein: CASSASGGRRSYNEQFF. DNA for the CDR3: TGTGCCAGCAGTGCCTCCGGAGGACGTAGGTCCTACAATGAGCAGTTCTTC.

Only a few counts were recorded for this clonotype. The J gene is TRBJ2-1, the V gene TRBV20-1; 8 bases fit TRBD2. Germline CDR1 DFQATT, CDR2 SNEGSKA (reference sequence). This CDR3 is 13 amino acids long. Trimming removed 3 bases from V and 5 bases from J; junction bases left unmatched: 3. CDR3 in amino acids: CSASGRVHNEQFF. CDR3 coding DNA: TGCAGTGCTAGCGGGAGGGTACACAATGAGCAGTTCTTC.

This clonotype was recorded many times. This chain joins TRBV9 and TRBJ2-7; D possibly corresponds to TRBD2 (6 bases). Between the trimmed V and J ends, which lost 3 bases and 4 bases, there was a span of 20 bases. The CDR3 is made up of 16 amino acids. Germline V gene sequence: CDR1 SGDLS, CDR2 YYNGEE. The CDR3 nucleotides are TGTGCCAGCAGCGCCGGGGGTTTTAGGGGCCGATACGAGCAGTACTTC. Translating gives CASSAGGFRGRYEQYF.

This clonotype appeared many times. The CDR3: CSARDASSVSTDTQYF. The CDR3 nucleotides read TGCAGTGCTAGAGACGCCTCTAGCGTTAGCACAGATACGCAGTATTTT. The chain uses TRBV20-1 and TRBJ2-3; D perhaps matches TRBD2 (6 bases). CDR1 and CDR2 (germline): DFQATT, SNEGSKA (reference sequence). The length of the CDR3 is 16 residues. Deletions cut 0 bases from V and 0 bases from J, with 13 bases between.

The chain uses TRBV5-1 and TRBJ2-7; D may be TRBD1 or TRBD2 (5 bases each). CDR3 length: 14 residues. V was pared by 3 bases and J by 6 bases, with 16 bases between. Germline loops: CDR1 SGHRS, CDR2 YFSETQ. CDR3 sequence: CASSSGRVDGEQYF. The CDR3 DNA sequence: TGCGCCAGCAGCTCGGGACGGGTAGATGGCGAGCAGTACTTC. The full variable domain, with the rest looked up from reference TRBV5-1 and TRBJ2-7, is KAGVTQTPRYLIKTRGQQVTLSCSPISGHRSVSWYQQTPGQGLQFLFEYFSETQRNKGNFPGRFSGRQFSNSRSEMNVSTLELGDSALYLCASSSGRVDGEQYFGPGTRLTVT.

This chain joins TRBV4-3 and TRBJ2-5; possibly TRBD2 for D (6 bases). Trimming removed 4 bases from V and 9 bases from J, with 15 bases in between. Germline lookup yields CDR1 LGHNA and CDR2 YSLEER. This CDR3 spans 13 amino acids. The CDR3 nucleotides are TGCGCCAGCAGCCCCGACCTCGGAGGGGCCCAGTACTTC. This gives the protein CASSPDLGGAQYF.

The CDR3 region is CASIGGADNEAEQFF. The CDR3 nucleotides read TGTGCCAGCATAGGGGGGGCGGACAATGAGGCTGAGCAGTTCTTC. The rearrangement joins TRBV6-1 to TRBJ2-1, with a weak D call TRBD2 (7 bases). Deletions cut 7 bases from V and 9 bases from J, with 22 bases between. This CDR3 region has 15 residues. The germline V gene encodes CDR1 MNHNS and CDR2 SASEGT.

This clonotype was recorded a few times. The V gene is TRBV29-1, the J gene TRBJ1-1; D unclear. The CDR3 loop spans 11 amino acids. CDR1 and CDR2 from the germline V gene are SQVTM and ANQGSEA. V gave up 6 bases and J gave up 3 bases, with 8 bases separating them. The CDR3 DNA is TGCAGCGTGATCGGGGACACTGAAGCTTTCTTT. Its protein is CSVIGDTEAFF.